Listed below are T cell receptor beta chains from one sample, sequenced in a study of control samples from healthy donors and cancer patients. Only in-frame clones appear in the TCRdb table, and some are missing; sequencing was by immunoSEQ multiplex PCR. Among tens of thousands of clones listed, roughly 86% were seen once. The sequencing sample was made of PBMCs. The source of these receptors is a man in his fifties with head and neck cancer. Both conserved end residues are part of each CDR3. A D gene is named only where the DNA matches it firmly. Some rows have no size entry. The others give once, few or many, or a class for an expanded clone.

CDR3nt: TGTGCCGGAGGGGAGGGGTACAATGAGCAGTTCTTC; CDR3aa: CAGGEGYNEQFF; j_gene: TRBJ2-1; d_gene: TRBD2; abundance: -; v_gene: TRBV24-1
CDR3nt: TGTGCCAGCAGAAGGGACAGGGGTCTGGGCGAGCAGTACTTC; CDR3aa: CASRRDRGLGEQYF; j_gene: TRBJ2-7; d_gene: TRBD1; abundance: -; v_gene: TRBV2
CDR3nt: TGTGCCAGCAGCCCGGACAGGGAGGGAGGCTACACCTTC; CDR3aa: CASSPDREGGYTF; j_gene: TRBJ1-2; d_gene: TRBD1; abundance: -; v_gene: TRBV5-6
CDR3nt: TGTGCCAGCAGCGTAGATGGTTGGCAGCCCCAGCATTTT; CDR3aa: CASSVDGWQPQHF; j_gene: TRBJ1-5; d_gene: -; abundance: -; v_gene: TRBV9
CDR3nt: TGTGCCAGCAGCGCTGTGGCCCCGGCCAACGTCCTGACTTTC; CDR3aa: CASSAVAPANVLTF; j_gene: TRBJ2-6; d_gene: -; abundance: -; v_gene: TRBV9
CDR3nt: TGTGCCAGCAGAAATACCGGGACAGTGCCAGATACGCAGTATTTT; CDR3aa: CASRNTGTVPDTQYF; j_gene: TRBJ2-3; d_gene: TRBD1; abundance: once; v_gene: TRBV3-1/TRBV3-2
CDR3nt: TGTGCCATCAGTGAGTCTCGCTCGGGACAGGGCCGTTTAATCCAGCCCCAGCATTTT; CDR3aa: CAISESRSGQGRLIQPQHF; j_gene: TRBJ1-5; d_gene: TRBD1; abundance: -; v_gene: TRBV10-3
CDR3nt: TGTGCCAGCAGCTTTCTCGGGGATACTAACTATGGCTACACCTTC; CDR3aa: CASSFLGDTNYGYTF; j_gene: TRBJ1-2; d_gene: -; abundance: -; v_gene: TRBV5-6
CDR3nt: TGTGCTAGTGGTTCACAGGGTGGGGAGACCCAGTACTTC; CDR3aa: CASGSQGGETQYF; j_gene: TRBJ2-5; d_gene: -; abundance: once; v_gene: TRBV12-5
CDR3nt: TGTGCCTGGAGTATTCGGGGGGTCGGAGATACGCAGTATTTT; CDR3aa: CAWSIRGVGDTQYF; j_gene: TRBJ2-3; d_gene: TRBD2; abundance: -; v_gene: TRBV30
CDR3nt: TGTGCCAGCAGCCGAAGAGACACCTACGAGCAGTACTTC; CDR3aa: CASSRRDTYEQYF; j_gene: TRBJ2-7; d_gene: -; abundance: -; v_gene: TRBV28
CDR3nt: TGCGCCAGCAGCTCCCTATACCAGGCCGGTAATGAAAAACTGTTTTTT; CDR3aa: CASSSLYQAGNEKLFF; j_gene: TRBJ1-4; d_gene: -; abundance: -; v_gene: TRBV4-1
CDR3nt: TGTGCCACCAGCAGGGGACGTGCTGGAGAAGAGCAGTACTTC; CDR3aa: CATSRGRAGEEQYF; j_gene: TRBJ2-7; d_gene: -; abundance: -; v_gene: TRBV15
CDR3nt: TGTGCCAGCAGCCGCGATAGAAATGAGCAGTTCTTC; CDR3aa: CASSRDRNEQFF; j_gene: TRBJ2-1; d_gene: -; abundance: -; v_gene: TRBV7-9
CDR3nt: TGTGCCAGCAGTAGAGTCGCGAACACTGAAGCTTTCTTT; CDR3aa: CASSRVANTEAFF; j_gene: TRBJ1-1; d_gene: -; abundance: -; v_gene: TRBV6-5
CDR3nt: TGTGCCAGCAGTTTATTATCACGGTTCGGTGAAGCTTTCTTT; CDR3aa: CASSLLSRFGEAFF; j_gene: TRBJ1-1; d_gene: -; abundance: -; v_gene: TRBV27
CDR3nt: TGTGCCAGTACCGGGGGACCCGATAATTCACCCCTCCACTTT; CDR3aa: CASTGGPDNSPLHF; j_gene: TRBJ1-6; d_gene: -; abundance: -; v_gene: TRBV19
CDR3nt: TGTGCCAGCAGCTTGGACTATGCCACAGATACGCAGTATTTT; CDR3aa: CASSLDYATDTQYF; j_gene: TRBJ2-3; d_gene: -; abundance: -; v_gene: TRBV5-8
CDR3nt: TGTGCCAGCAGCCCTCCGGGACAGGGGGTCGGGGGCACAGATACGCAGTATTTT; CDR3aa: CASSPPGQGVGGTDTQYF; j_gene: TRBJ2-3; d_gene: TRBD1; abundance: -; v_gene: TRBV28
CDR3nt: TGTGCCAGTAGCGCAACTAGCGGGGCTCTTCAGACCCAGTACTTC; CDR3aa: CASSATSGALQTQYF; j_gene: TRBJ2-5; d_gene: TRBD2; abundance: -; v_gene: TRBV19
CDR3nt: TGTGCCAGCAGTGATAGGGGGGCGGTCAAAAACATTCAGTACTTC; CDR3aa: CASSDRGAVKNIQYF; j_gene: TRBJ2-4; d_gene: -; abundance: once; v_gene: TRBV6-1
CDR3nt: TGTGCCAGCAGCCGAGACAGGGCGAACACCATATATTTT; CDR3aa: CASSRDRANTIYF; j_gene: TRBJ1-3; d_gene: TRBD1; abundance: -; v_gene: TRBV3-1/TRBV3-2
CDR3nt: TGTGCCAGCAGCCAGGGAGAAGTCAGCTATGGCTACACCTTC; CDR3aa: CASSQGEVSYGYTF; j_gene: TRBJ1-2; d_gene: -; abundance: -; v_gene: TRBV3-1/TRBV3-2
CDR3nt: TGTGCCACCGAGACACACTTCTCTGGAAACACCATATATTTT; CDR3aa: CATETHFSGNTIYF; j_gene: TRBJ1-3; d_gene: -; abundance: -; v_gene: TRBV28
CDR3nt: TGTGCCAGCACTTACGACCATGAGGTGGTCGGGGAGCTGTTTTTT; CDR3aa: CASTYDHEVVGELFF; j_gene: TRBJ2-2; d_gene: -; abundance: -; v_gene: TRBV6-5
CDR3nt: TGTGCCAGCAGTTTGGTCAGTCCCCCGGGGCGACGAGAGCAGTACTTC; CDR3aa: CASSLVSPPGRREQYF; j_gene: TRBJ2-7; d_gene: -; abundance: -; v_gene: TRBV28
CDR3nt: TGTGCCAGCAGCTCCCTGGGGGTCACAGATACGCAGTATTTT; CDR3aa: CASSSLGVTDTQYF; j_gene: TRBJ2-3; d_gene: -; abundance: -; v_gene: TRBV11-3
CDR3nt: TGCATCGCCGGCGGGGGGCTCGGCGGCTACACCTTC; CDR3aa: CIAGGGLGGYTF; j_gene: TRBJ1-2; d_gene: -; abundance: -; v_gene: TRBV29-1
CDR3nt: TGTGCCATCAGTGCGGCTAGCGGGACCCAAGAGACCCAGTACTTC; CDR3aa: CAISAASGTQETQYF; j_gene: TRBJ2-5; d_gene: TRBD2; abundance: -; v_gene: TRBV10-3
CDR3nt: TGTGCCAGCAGCCTGGAGGGGTATAGCAATCAGCCCCAGCATTTT; CDR3aa: CASSLEGYSNQPQHF; j_gene: TRBJ1-5; d_gene: -; abundance: -; v_gene: TRBV5-5
CDR3nt: TGCGCCAGCAGCCCAGTGAGACAGGGGGCCGCCTTGGAGGAAAAACTGTTTTTT; CDR3aa: CASSPVRQGAALEEKLFF; j_gene: TRBJ1-4; d_gene: TRBD1; abundance: once; v_gene: TRBV4-1
CDR3nt: TGTGCCAGCAGCCAAGGCTCTTTCGGGTATGGGGCCAACGTCCTGACTTTC; CDR3aa: CASSQGSFGYGANVLTF; j_gene: TRBJ2-6; d_gene: -; abundance: -; v_gene: TRBV3-1/TRBV3-2
CDR3nt: TGTGCCAGCTGGACAGGGCTTAGCGGGAGCTACGAGCAGTACTTC; CDR3aa: CASWTGLSGSYEQYF; j_gene: TRBJ2-7; d_gene: -; abundance: -; v_gene: TRBV6-5